There are a few counts of the clone carrying this T cell receptor (beta chain). Each CDR3 protein gets one entry after TCRdb re-called the RT-PCR reads with MiXCR. The sample yields 550,000 to 750,000 distinct CDR3 sequences, approximately 15% seen once. CDR1 is KGHSH, CDR2 LQKENI, per germline. The junction had 9 bases not matched to a gene; V was cut back by 2 bases and J by 2 bases. The CDR3 has 16 residues. V is TRBV18 and J is TRBJ2-7, with 7 bases that match TRBD1. This clonotype originated in a female donor in good health, serving as a healthy control. Sequencing was done on a sample of memory CD4+ T cells from blood. The CDR3 region is CASSPDRARDTYEQYF. The CDR3 bases are TGTGCCAGCTCACCAGACAGGGCGAGGGATACCTACGAGCAGTACTTC.